Following are 21 T cell receptor beta chains from one sample sequenced in a study of blood T cell repertoires in COVID-19. Sequencing used immunoSEQ multiplex PCR; TCRdb keeps in-frame clones, though not all of them. Altogether about 33,000 clones are present, over 75% being singletons, with the ten largest covering 7.5% to 10%. The sequenced sample was peripheral blood. All receptors derive from a man at least 80 years old with active COVID-19.

This rearrangement joins TRBV19 to TRBJ1-3; D might be TRBD1 (6 bases). This CDR3 has 14 residues. Germline CDR1 LNHDA, CDR2 SQIVND (reference sequence). V lost 5 bases and J lost 2, with 10 bases in between. The CDR3 nucleotides read TGTGCCAGTAGTCCCTCAGGGGCTGGAAACACCATATATTTT. Translated, it gives CASSPSGAGNTIYF.

The chain has TRBV27 and TRBJ2-3; a possible D gene is TRBD2 (6 bases). This CDR3 region has 15 residues. V was clipped by 0 bases and J by 4 bases, with 11 bases between them. Germline loops: CDR1 MNHEY, CDR2 SMNVEV (reference sequence). The CDR3 is CASSLSRAGPDTQYF. In DNA form, the CDR3 reads TGTGCCAGCAGTTTATCGCGGGCGGGGCCAGATACGCAGTATTTT.

The chain's CDR3 is CASSPSRVEGAFF. In nucleotides, the CDR3 is TGCGCCAGCAGCCCGAGTAGGGTTGAGGGAGCTTTCTTT. This chain joins TRBV5-1 and TRBJ1-1; the D is unclear. The germline gives CDR1 SGHRS, CDR2 YFSETQ. The V gene lost 4 bases and the J gene lost 10 bases, with 17 bases spanning the gap. This CDR3 is 13 amino acids long.

The chain has TRBV7-9 and TRBJ2-3; 9 bases line up with TRBD2. The CDR3 covers 15 residues. The germline CDR1 and CDR2 sequences are SEHNR and FQNEAQ (reference sequence). After removal of 5 bases from V and 4 bases from J, the junction contained 7 bases not matched to a gene. The CDR3 nucleotides are TGTGCCAGCAGCCCACCGGGACTAGCCTCAGATACGCAGTATTTT. Translation: CASSPPGLASDTQYF.

The chain recombines TRBV5-1 with TRBJ1-5; D is ambiguous. Germline V gives CDR1 SGHRS, CDR2 YFSETQ. The V end lost 4 bases, the J end lost 2 bases, and 13 bases lay between the germline ends. The CDR3 runs to 15 residues. CDR3 sequence reads: CASSPSGQRNQPQHF. The CDR3 DNA reads as TGCGCCAGCAGCCCCAGTGGGCAGCGCAATCAGCCCCAGCATTTT.

V gene TRBV2 combines with J gene TRBJ1-1; unclear D gene. Trimming removed 2 bases at V and 4 bases at J, with 8 bases between. Germline CDR1 is SNHLY and CDR2 is FYNNEI. The CDR3 spans 13 residues. CDR3 residues: CASSESGVTEAFF. The CDR3 region has the DNA TGTGCCAGCAGTGAATCCGGAGTCACTGAAGCTTTCTTT.

The chain is built from TRBV6-5 and TRBJ2-1; D call uncertain. CDR3 length: 14 residues. Per the germline V gene, CDR1 is MNHEY and CDR2 is SVGAGI. V shed 6 bases and J shed 8 bases, with 17 bases lying between them. The CDR3 nucleotides are TGTGCCAGCAGACCTCGGTCATTCGCCGATGAGCAGTTCTTC. Translating gives CASRPRSFADEQFF.

This clone showed up just a few times. The chain has TRBV6-5 and TRBJ2-5; D uncertain. Germline CDR1 MNHEY, CDR2 SVGAGI. The CDR3 contains 15 residues. V lost 0 bases to trimming and J lost 2 bases, with 10 bases between them. The CDR3 is CASSYSFAVQETQYF. CDR3 bases: TGTGCCAGCAGTTACTCGTTCGCAGTTCAAGAGACCCAGTACTTC.

The rearrangement uses TRBV18 and TRBJ1-2; unclear D gene. Trimming left V 1 base short and J 3 bases short, with 15 bases between. The CDR3 has 16 amino acids. Germline CDR1 is KGHSH and CDR2 is LQKENI. The chain's CDR3 is CASSPLNTEYDYGYTF. As DNA, the CDR3 is TGTGCCAGCTCACCACTTAATACAGAATACGACTATGGCTACACCTTC.

DNA for the CDR3: TGTGCCAGCAGTCACGCTCATGGCGGGGGGGCCAGGGATACGCAGTATTTT. This encodes CASSHAHGGGARDTQYF. V gene TRBV6-6 combines with J gene TRBJ2-3, with TRBD2 identical over 9 bases. Germline-derived CDR1 and CDR2 are MNHNY and SVGAGI (reference sequence). The CDR3 is 17 amino acids. Germline trimming cut 5 bases from V and 6 bases from J; bases unmatched to any gene: 15.

The chain couples TRBV5-1 to TRBJ2-7, with D possibly TRBD1 on 5 matching bases. The V and J ends lost 4 bases and 6 bases respectively, with 17 bases between them. Germline V gives CDR1 SGHRS, CDR2 YFSETQ. The CDR3 extends over 14 amino acids. The CDR3 sequence is CASSPPSTGAEQYF. CDR3 DNA: TGCGCCAGCAGCCCTCCAAGCACAGGTGCCGAGCAGTACTTC.

The chain has TRBV5-1 and TRBJ2-7; 8 bases are shared with TRBD1. The CDR3 spans 14 residues. CDR1 is SGHRS and CDR2 is YFSETQ in the germline V gene. V shed 1 base, J shed 3 bases, and the junction held 3 bases outside the gene matches. The CDR3 DNA reads as TGCGCCAGCAGCTTGTCTGGACAGGGCTACGAGCAGTACTTC. It codes for CASSLSGQGYEQYF.

The chain links TRBV15 to TRBJ1-6; 10 positions agree with TRBD1. V was pared by 5 bases and J by 8 bases, with 3 bases of the junction left unmatched. Germline lookup yields CDR1 LNHNV and CDR2 YYDKDF (reference sequence). The CDR3 loop spans 14 amino acids. The CDR3 is CATSPGQGYSPLHF. Here the CDR3 DNA reads TGTGCCACCAGCCCGGGACAGGGGTATTCACCCCTCCACTTT.

The chain employs TRBV30 and TRBJ1-5; no clear D. With 0 bases removed from V and 9 bases from J, the gap between germline ends came to 6 bases. CDR3 length: 11 amino acids. Germline loops: CDR1 GTSNPN, CDR2 SVGIG (reference sequence). The CDR3 reads CAWSVGGPQHF. CDR3 sequence (DNA): TGTGCCTGGAGTGTAGGAGGGCCCCAGCATTTT.

This clone was detected only once. The chain combines TRBV19 with TRBJ2-5; 7 bases agree with TRBD2. This CDR3 region has 15 residues. Germline V CDR1 and CDR2: LNHDA, SQIVND (reference sequence). Trimming at V came to 4 bases and at J to 0 bases, leaving 5 bases not matched to a gene. The CDR3 DNA reads as TGTGCCAGTAGTACCGGGGGGACCTACCAAGAGACCCAGTACTTC. It is translated as CASSTGGTYQETQYF.

The chain is built from TRBV7-9 and TRBJ2-3, with 9 positions matching TRBD1. This CDR3 spans 17 amino acids. The V and J ends lost 7 bases and 3 bases, in that order; junction bases with no gene match: 14. Germline CDR1 and CDR2: SEHNR and FQNEAQ (reference sequence). CDR3 in DNA: TGTGCCAGCATCCCAAATCCGGGACAGGGTTCGACAGATACGCAGTATTTT. Its translation: CASIPNPGQGSTDTQYF.

The chain has TRBV2 and TRBJ2-3, with TRBD2 matching 7 bases. The ends lost 4 bases at V and 4 bases at J; junction bases unmatched: 5. The CDR3 extends over 14 amino acids. In germline, CDR1 is SNHLY, CDR2 FYNNEI. The CDR3 nucleotides read TGTGCCAGCAGTGTCGCGGGGGTAGCAGATACGCAGTATTTT. It yields the protein CASSVAGVADTQYF.

The rearrangement links TRBV27 to TRBJ1-2, with a possible D match to TRBD1 (6 bases). V gave up 8 bases and J gave up 5 bases, with 18 bases separating them. Germline V gene data show CDR1 as MNHEY and CDR2 as SMNVEV (reference sequence). CDR3 length: 14 amino acids. The CDR3 coding sequence is TGTGCCAGCGCCACCCGGACAGCTTTATATGGCTACACCTTC. Protein sequence: CASATRTALYGYTF.

The rearrangement joins TRBV7-6 to TRBJ2-7, with 8 bases aligning to TRBD1. Germline CDR1 SGHVS, CDR2 FNYEAQ. CDR3 size: 15 residues. Trimming cost V 1 base and J 5 bases; bases outside gene matches: 7. The CDR3 coding sequence is TGTGCCAGCAGCTTAGAATCCGCAGGGGGCCACGAGCAGTACTTC. Its protein product is CASSLESAGGHEQYF.

This rearrangement joins TRBV6-5 to TRBJ2-3, with TRBD1 identical over 7 bases. The CDR3 has 15 residues. J was trimmed by 7 bases and V by 7 bases; bases with no gene match: 14. Germline lookup yields CDR1 MNHEY and CDR2 SVGAGI. CDR3 in DNA: TGTGCCAGCAAGACACTAACCCGCAGGGGGAATACGCAGTATTTT. Its protein product is CASKTLTRRGNTQYF.

In this sample, this clone turned up once. The rearrangement joins TRBV6-6 to TRBJ1-5; D is unresolved. The CDR3 extends over 14 amino acids. Trimming stripped 3 bases from V and 4 bases from J, with 10 bases between. The germline V gene encodes CDR1 MNHNY and CDR2 SVGAGI (reference sequence). CDR3 region: CASSYGLLNQPQHF. The CDR3 nucleotides are TGTGCCAGCAGTTATGGACTGCTGAATCAGCCCCAGCATTTT.